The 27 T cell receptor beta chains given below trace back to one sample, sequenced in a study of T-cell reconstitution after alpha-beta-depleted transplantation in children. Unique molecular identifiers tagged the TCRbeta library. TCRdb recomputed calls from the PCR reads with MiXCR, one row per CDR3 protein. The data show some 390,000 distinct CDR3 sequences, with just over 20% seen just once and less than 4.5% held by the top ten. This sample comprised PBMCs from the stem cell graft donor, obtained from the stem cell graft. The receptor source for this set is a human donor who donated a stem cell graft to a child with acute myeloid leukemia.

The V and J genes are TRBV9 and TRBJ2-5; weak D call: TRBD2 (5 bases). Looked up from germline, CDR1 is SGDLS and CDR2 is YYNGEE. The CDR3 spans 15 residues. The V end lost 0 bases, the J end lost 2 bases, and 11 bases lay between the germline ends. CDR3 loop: CASSVGGGSQETQYF. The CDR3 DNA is TGTGCCAGCAGCGTAGGCGGCGGGTCTCAAGAGACCCAGTACTTC.

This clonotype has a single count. CDR3 DNA sequence: TGTGCCAGCAGTGGGGGAGGGGCTGGGGCCAACGTCCTGACTTTC. Translating gives CASSGGGAGANVLTF. V and J are TRBV25-1 and TRBJ2-6; TRBD2 agrees at 7 bases. The germline gives CDR1 MGHDK, CDR2 SYGVNS. There are 15 residues in the CDR3. J lost 2 bases, V lost 4 bases, and 2 bases had no gene match.

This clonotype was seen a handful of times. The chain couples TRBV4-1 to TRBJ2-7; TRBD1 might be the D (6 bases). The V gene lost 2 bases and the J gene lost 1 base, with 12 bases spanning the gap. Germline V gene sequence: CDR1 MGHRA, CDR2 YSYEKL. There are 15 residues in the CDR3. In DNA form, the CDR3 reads TGCGCCAGCAGCCAACCCTTGACAGGTTCCTACGAGCAGTACTTC. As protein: CASSQPLTGSYEQYF.

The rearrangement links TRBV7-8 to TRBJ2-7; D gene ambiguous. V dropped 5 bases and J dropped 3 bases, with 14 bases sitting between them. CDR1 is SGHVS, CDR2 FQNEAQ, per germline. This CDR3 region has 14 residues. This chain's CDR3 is CASSPIGIDYEQYF. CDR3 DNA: TGTGCCAGCAGCCCCATAGGGATCGACTACGAGCAGTACTTC.

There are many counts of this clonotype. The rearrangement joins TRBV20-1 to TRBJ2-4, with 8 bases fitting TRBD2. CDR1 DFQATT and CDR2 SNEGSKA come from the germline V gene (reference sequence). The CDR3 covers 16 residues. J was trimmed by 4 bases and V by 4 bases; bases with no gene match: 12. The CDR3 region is CSATRDLGGRKNIQYF. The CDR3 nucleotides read TGCAGTGCTACTAGGGACCTTGGCGGGAGGAAAAACATTCAGTACTTC.

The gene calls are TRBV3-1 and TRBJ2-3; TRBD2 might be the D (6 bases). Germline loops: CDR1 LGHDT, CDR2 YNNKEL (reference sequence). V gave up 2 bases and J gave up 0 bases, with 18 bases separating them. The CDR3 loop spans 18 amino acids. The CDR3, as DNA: TGTGCCAGCAGCCAAAGTTTTCTGCTAGCGAAAAGCACAGATACGCAGTATTTT. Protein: CASSQSFLLAKSTDTQYF.

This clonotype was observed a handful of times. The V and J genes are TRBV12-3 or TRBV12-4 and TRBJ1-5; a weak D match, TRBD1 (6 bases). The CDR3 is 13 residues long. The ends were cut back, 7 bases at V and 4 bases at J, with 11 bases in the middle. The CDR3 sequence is CASTLGGNQPQHF. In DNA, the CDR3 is TGTGCCAGCACCCTAGGGGGGAATCAGCCCCAGCATTTT.

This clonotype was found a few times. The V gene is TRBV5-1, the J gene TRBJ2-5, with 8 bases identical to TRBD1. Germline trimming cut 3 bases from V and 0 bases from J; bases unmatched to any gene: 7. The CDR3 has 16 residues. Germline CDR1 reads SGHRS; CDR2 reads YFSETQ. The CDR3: CASSSGTGVYQETQYF. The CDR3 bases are TGCGCCAGCAGCTCCGGGACAGGAGTGTACCAAGAGACCCAGTACTTC.

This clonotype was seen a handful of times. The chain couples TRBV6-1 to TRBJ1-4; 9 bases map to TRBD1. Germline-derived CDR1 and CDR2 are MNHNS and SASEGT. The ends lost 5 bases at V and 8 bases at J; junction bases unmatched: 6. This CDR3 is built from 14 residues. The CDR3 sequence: CASSRDRVGEKLFF. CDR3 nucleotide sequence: TGTGCCAGCAGTAGGGACAGGGTTGGGGAAAAACTGTTTTTT.

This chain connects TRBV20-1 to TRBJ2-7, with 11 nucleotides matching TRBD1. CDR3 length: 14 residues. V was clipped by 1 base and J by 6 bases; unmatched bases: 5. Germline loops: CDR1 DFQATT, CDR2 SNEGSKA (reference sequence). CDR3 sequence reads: CSARAGTGGGEQYF. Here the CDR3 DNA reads TGCAGTGCTAGAGCCGGGACAGGGGGGGGCGAGCAGTACTTC.

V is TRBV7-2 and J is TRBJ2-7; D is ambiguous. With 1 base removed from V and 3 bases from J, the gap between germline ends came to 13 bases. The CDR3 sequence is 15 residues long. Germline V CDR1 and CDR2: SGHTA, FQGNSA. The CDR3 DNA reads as TGTGCCAGCAGCTTAGACTACCAGGAATTCTACGAGCAGTACTTC. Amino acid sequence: CASSLDYQEFYEQYF.

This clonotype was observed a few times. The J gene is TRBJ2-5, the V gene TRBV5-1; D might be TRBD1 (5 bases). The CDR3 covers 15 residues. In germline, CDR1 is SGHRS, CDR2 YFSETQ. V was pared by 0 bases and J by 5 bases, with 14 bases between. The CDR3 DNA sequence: TGCGCCAGCAGCTTGGCCGCAGCAGGGATGGAGACCCAGTACTTC. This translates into CASSLAAAGMETQYF.

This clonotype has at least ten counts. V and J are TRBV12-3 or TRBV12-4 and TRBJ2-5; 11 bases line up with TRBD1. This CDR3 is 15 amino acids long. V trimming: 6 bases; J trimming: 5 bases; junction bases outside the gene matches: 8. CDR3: CASRPGTGGVETQYF. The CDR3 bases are TGTGCCAGCAGGCCAGGGACAGGGGGAGTGGAGACCCAGTACTTC.

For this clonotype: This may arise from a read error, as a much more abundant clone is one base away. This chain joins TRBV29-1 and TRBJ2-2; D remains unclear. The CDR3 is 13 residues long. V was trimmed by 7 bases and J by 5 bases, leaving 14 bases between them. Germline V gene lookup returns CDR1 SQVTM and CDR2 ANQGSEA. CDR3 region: CSAHPTDTGELFF. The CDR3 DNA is TGCAGCGCCCACCCTACAGATACCGGGGAGCTGTTTTTT.

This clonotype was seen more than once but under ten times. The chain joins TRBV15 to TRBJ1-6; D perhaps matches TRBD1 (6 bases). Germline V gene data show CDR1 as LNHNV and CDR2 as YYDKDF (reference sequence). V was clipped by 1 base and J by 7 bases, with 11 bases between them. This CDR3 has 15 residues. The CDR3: CATSRARTENSPLHF. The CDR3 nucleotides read TGTGCCACCAGCAGAGCAAGGACAGAGAATTCACCCCTCCACTTT.

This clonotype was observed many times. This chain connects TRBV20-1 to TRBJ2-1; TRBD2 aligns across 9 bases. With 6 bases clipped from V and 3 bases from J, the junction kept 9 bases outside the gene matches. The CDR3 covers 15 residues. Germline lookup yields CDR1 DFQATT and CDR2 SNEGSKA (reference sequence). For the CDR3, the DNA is TGCAGTGCCTACGGTGCGGGAGGGAACTACAATGAGCAGTTCTTC. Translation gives CSAYGAGGNYNEQFF.

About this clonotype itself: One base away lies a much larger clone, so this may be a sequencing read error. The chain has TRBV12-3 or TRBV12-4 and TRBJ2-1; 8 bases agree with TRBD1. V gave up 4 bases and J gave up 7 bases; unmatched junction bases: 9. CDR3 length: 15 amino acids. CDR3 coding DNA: TGTGCCAGCAGTTCGCCCGCAGGGGGCAAGAATGAGCAGTTCTTC. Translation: CASSSPAGGKNEQFF.

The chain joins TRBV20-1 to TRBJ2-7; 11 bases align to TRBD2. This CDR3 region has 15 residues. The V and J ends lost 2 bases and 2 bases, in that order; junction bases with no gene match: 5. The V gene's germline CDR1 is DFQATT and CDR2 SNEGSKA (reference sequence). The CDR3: CSARPTSGSAYEQYF. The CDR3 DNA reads TGCAGTGCTAGACCCACTAGCGGGAGTGCCTACGAGCAGTACTTC.

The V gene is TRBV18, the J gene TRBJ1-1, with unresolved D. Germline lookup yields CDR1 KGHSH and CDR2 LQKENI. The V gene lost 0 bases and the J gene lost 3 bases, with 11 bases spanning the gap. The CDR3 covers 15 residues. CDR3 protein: CASSPPMGSHTEAFF. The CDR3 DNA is TGTGCCAGCTCACCACCTATGGGGAGCCACACTGAAGCTTTCTTT.

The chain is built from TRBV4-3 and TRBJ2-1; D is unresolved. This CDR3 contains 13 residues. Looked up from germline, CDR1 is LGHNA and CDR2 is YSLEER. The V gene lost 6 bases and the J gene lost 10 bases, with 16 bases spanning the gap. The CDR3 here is CASSPNPHGEQFF. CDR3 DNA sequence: TGCGCCAGCAGTCCCAACCCCCACGGGGAGCAGTTCTTC.

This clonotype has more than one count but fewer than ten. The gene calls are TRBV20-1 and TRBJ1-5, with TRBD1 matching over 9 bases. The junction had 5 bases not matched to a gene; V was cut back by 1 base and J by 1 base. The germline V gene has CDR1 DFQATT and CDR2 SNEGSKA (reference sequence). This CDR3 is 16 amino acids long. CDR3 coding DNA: TGCAGTGCTAGAGGTTACAGGGGGCCGAGCAATCAGCCCCAGCATTTT. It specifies CSARGYRGPSNQPQHF.

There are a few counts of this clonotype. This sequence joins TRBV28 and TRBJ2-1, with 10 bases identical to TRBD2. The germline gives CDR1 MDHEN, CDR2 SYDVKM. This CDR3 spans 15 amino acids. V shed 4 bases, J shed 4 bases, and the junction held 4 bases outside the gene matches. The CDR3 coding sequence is TGTGCCAGCAGTTCGACTAGCGGGTTTTACAATGAGCAGTTCTTC. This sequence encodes CASSSTSGFYNEQFF.

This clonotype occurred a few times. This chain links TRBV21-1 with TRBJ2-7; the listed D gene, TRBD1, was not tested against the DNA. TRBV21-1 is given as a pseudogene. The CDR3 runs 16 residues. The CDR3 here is CASSKAGRSHSYEQYF. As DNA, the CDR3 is TGTGCCAGCAGCAAAGCGGGCAGGTCCCACTCCTACGAGCAGTACTTC.

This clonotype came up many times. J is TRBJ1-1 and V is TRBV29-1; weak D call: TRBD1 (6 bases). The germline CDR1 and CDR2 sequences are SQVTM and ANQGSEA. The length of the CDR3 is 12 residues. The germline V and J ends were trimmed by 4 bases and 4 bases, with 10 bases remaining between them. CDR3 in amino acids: CSVVSGVTEAFF. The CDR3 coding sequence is TGCAGCGTTGTGTCAGGGGTCACTGAAGCTTTCTTT.

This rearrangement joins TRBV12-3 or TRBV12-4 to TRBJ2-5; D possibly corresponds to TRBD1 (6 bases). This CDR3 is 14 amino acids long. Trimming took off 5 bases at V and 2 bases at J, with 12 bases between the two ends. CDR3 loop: CASSPSDRQETQYF. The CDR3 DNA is TGTGCCAGCAGTCCCTCGGACAGACAAGAGACCCAGTACTTC.

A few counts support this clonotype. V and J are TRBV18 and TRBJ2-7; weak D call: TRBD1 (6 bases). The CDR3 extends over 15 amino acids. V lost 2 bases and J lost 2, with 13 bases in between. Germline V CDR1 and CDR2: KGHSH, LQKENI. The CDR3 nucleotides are TGTGCCAGCTCACCAGGCACAGACAGGCCCTACGAGCAGTACTTC. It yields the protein CASSPGTDRPYEQYF.

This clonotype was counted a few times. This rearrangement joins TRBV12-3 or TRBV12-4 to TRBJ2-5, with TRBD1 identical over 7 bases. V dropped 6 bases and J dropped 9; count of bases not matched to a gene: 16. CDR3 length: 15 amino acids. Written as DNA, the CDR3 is TGTGCCAGCAGCTCTATACAGGGGCCGCGAGGGGCCCAGTACTTC. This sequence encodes CASSSIQGPRGAQYF.